The entry below gives a single TCR beta chain sequence along with its context. The antigen is undetermined. The sample comes from a study of cytomegalovirus exposure and HLA in healthy donors. Across the whole study: Membership in the Caucasian-associated ancestry cluster was found for 75% to 90% of 350 to 450 genotyped donors. Notes on the study in general: A few of the chains that were CMV-associated were confirmed in vitro to be specific for CMV antigens. Solely CMV serostatus was available to characterize immune exposure. Fewer than 200 TCR beta chains were listed as cytomegalovirus-associated.

The CDR3 sequence is 14 residues long. Trimming left V 0 bases short and J 3 bases short, with 8 bases between. Germline V lookup: CDR1 ENHRY, CDR2 SYGVKD. The PCR had 60 Vbeta and 13 Jbeta primers. Clones were read by immunoSEQ multiplex PCR, and TCRdb kept only the in-frame ones, dropping some. The table shows approximately 120,000 clones, with 80% to 90% occurring only once. The chain combines TRBV10-3 with TRBJ1-2; D is undetermined. Sequences were obtained from PBMCs. The receptor was isolated from a woman aged 25-40 years in good health and CMV-seronegative. CDR3 protein: CAISESQQHYGYTF. Written as DNA, the CDR3 is TGTGCCATCAGTGAGTCGCAACAGCACTATGGCTACACCTTC.